Included here is one T cell receptor (beta chain) sequence, with context. Per the germline V gene, CDR1 is SEHNR and CDR2 is FQNEAQ (reference sequence). With 0 bases removed from V and 1 base from J, the gap between germline ends came to 9 bases. The CDR3 contains 15 residues. Authors' analysis steps: Scientists estimated how many nucleated cells there were by amplifying reference gene primers. Only in-frame clones appear in the TCRdb table, and some are missing; sequencing was by immunoSEQ multiplex PCR. V and J calls and clone size are as listed in that table; D and trimming were resolved from the DNA. In the table there are 100,000 to 150,000 clones, about 80% of which are singletons. This sample is part of a study of blood T cell repertoires in COVID-19. Study information: Sites in the United States, Italy and Spain provided acute and convalescent COVID-19 samples. In each case, the material was cDNA or gDNA derived from T cells, B-cell-depleted T cells, or PBMCs.

The chain has TRBV7-9 and TRBJ1-1, with TRBD1 as a possible D gene (6 bases). Sequenced sample: peripheral blood. This clonotype originated in a woman between 50 and 59 years old with acute or convalescent COVID-19. Written as DNA, the CDR3 is TGTGCCAGCAGCTTAGCCCAGACAGGGAACACTGAAGCTTTCTTT. Its translation: CASSLAQTGNTEAFF.